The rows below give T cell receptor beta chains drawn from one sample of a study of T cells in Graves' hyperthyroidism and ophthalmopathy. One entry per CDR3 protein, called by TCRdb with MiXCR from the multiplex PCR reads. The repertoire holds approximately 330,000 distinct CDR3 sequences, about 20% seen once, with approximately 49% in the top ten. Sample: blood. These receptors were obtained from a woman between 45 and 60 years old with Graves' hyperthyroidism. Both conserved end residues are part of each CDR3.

CDR3 protein: CAIQEGYEQYF
V gene: TRBV10-3
J gene: TRBJ2-7

CDR3 protein: CAWSDRELFF
V gene: TRBV30
J gene: TRBJ2-2

CDR3 protein: CASSHTSLYEQYF
V gene: TRBV3-1
J gene: TRBJ2-7

CDR3 protein: CASSLDGTAITGELFF
V gene: TRBV9
J gene: TRBJ2-2

CDR3 protein: CSARKAGAVLTDTQYF
V gene: TRBV20-1
J gene: TRBJ2-3

CDR3 protein: CASSLTGDNEQFF
V gene: TRBV5-1
J gene: TRBJ2-1

CDR3 protein: CASSARGDEAFF
V gene: TRBV25-1
J gene: TRBJ1-1

CDR3 protein: CASSIQIAGVAGELFF
V gene: TRBV2
J gene: TRBJ2-2

CDR3 protein: CASSRRDRSYNEQFF
V gene: TRBV2
J gene: TRBJ2-1

CDR3 protein: CASSLDLSGQFF
V gene: TRBV12-3/TRBV12-4
J gene: TRBJ2-1

CDR3 protein: CASSEAGQQGYTF
V gene: TRBV2
J gene: TRBJ1-2

CDR3 protein: CASSQVTMNTEAFF
V gene: TRBV4-1
J gene: TRBJ1-1

CDR3 protein: CASSELAGDPETQYF
V gene: TRBV2
J gene: TRBJ2-5

CDR3 protein: CASSPTGMDYGYTF
V gene: TRBV7-3
J gene: TRBJ1-2

CDR3 protein: CSARRGGGDTGELFF
V gene: TRBV20-1
J gene: TRBJ2-2

CDR3 protein: CASSPRTGGVNEQFF
V gene: TRBV18
J gene: TRBJ2-1

CDR3 protein: CASRSKGRQGADGTYGYTF
V gene: TRBV6-1
J gene: TRBJ1-2

CDR3 protein: CASSEIQGAVADEKLFF
V gene: TRBV2
J gene: TRBJ1-4

CDR3 protein: CASIDAVTDTEAFF
V gene: TRBV6-1
J gene: TRBJ1-1

CDR3 protein: CASRRQGRPYEQYF
V gene: TRBV28
J gene: TRBJ2-7

CDR3 protein: CASTSTGGPDTGELFF
V gene: TRBV19
J gene: TRBJ2-2

CDR3 protein: CSANGPHSPLHF
V gene: TRBV20-1
J gene: TRBJ1-6

CDR3 protein: CASSLISGKQYNEQFF
V gene: TRBV11-2
J gene: TRBJ2-1